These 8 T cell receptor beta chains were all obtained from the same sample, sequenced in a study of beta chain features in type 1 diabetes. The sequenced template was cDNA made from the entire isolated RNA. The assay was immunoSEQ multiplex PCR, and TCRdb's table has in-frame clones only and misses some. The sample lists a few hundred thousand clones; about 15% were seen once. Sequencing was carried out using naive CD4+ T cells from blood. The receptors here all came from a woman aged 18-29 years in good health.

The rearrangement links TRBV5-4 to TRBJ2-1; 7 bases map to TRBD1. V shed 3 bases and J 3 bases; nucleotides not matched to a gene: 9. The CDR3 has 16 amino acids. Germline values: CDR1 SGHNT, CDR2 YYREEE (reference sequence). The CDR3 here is CASSSGQGQIYNEQFF. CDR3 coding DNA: TGTGCCAGCAGCTCAGGGCAGGGACAGATCTACAATGAGCAGTTCTTC.

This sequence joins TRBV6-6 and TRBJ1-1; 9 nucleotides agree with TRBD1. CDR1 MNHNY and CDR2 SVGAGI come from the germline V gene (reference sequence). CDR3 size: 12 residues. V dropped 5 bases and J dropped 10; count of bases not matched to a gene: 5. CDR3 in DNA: TGTGCCAGCAGTAATACAGGGGGCCGAGCTTTCTTT. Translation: CASSNTGGRAFF.

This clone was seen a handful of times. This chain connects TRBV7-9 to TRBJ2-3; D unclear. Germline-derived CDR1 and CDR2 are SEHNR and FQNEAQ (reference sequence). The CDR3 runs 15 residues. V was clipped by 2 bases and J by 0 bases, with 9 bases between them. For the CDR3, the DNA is TGTGCCAGCAGCTTAAATTACGGGAGCACAGATACGCAGTATTTT. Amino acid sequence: CASSLNYGSTDTQYF.

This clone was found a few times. CDR3 DNA: TGTGCCAGCTCGGGACTAGCGGGAGATGAGCAGTTCTTC. Encoded protein: CASSGLAGDEQFF. J is TRBJ2-1 and V is TRBV2; 14 bases fit TRBD2. The CDR3 has 13 residues. With V trimmed by 8 bases and J by 8 bases, 2 bases remained unmatched. Germline V CDR1 and CDR2: SNHLY, FYNNEI.

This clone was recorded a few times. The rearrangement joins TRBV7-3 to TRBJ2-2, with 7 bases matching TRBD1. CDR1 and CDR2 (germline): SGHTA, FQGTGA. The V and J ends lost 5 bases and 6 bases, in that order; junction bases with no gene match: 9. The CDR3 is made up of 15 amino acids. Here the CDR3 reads CASSIRQGVAGELFF. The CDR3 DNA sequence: TGTGCCAGCAGCATACGACAGGGTGTCGCCGGGGAGCTGTTTTTT.

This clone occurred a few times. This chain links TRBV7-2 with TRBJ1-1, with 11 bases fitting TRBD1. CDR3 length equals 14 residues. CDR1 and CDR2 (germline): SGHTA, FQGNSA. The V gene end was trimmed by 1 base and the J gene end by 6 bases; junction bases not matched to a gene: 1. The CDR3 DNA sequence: TGTGCCAGCAGCTTAGAGGGACAGGGGGCTGAAGCTTTCTTT. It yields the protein CASSLEGQGAEAFF.

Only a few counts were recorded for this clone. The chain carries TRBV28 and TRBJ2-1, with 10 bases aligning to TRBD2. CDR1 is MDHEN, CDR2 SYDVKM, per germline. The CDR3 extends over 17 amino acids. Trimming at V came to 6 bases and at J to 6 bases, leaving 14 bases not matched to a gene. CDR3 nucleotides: TGTGCCAGCAGGATAGGGGGTCGGACTAGCGGTAGCAATGAGCAGTTCTTC. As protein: CASRIGGRTSGSNEQFF.

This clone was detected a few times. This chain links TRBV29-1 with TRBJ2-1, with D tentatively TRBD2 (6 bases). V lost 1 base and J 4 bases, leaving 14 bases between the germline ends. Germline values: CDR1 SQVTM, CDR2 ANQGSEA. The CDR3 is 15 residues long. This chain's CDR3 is CSVEGGTARYNEQFF. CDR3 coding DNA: TGCAGCGTTGAAGGGGGGACTGCCCGGTACAATGAGCAGTTCTTC.